This TCR beta chain originates from a study of vaccination effects on CD4 cells after COVID-19. Whole-study results and caveats: A shortage of convalescent patients and an absence of early post-infection timepoints characterized the study.

Regarding this clone: The antigen is unknown.

Trimming took off 4 bases at V and 6 bases at J, with 15 bases between the two ends. The CDR3 runs 14 residues. In germline, CDR1 is KGHSH, CDR2 LQKENI. Generated by immunoSEQ multiplex PCR, the TCRdb table keeps only in-frame clones and is missing some. The table has around 45,000 clones, roughly four fifths seen once. Antigen-specific CD4+ T cells were first expanded with viral peptide pools by the ViraFEST assay and only then sequenced. Researchers isolated CD4+ T cells once ten to eleven days of culture had elapsed. Nucleocapsid antibody tests were negative, and the vaccine recipients had no prior SARS-CoV-2 infection. Wells each received some 2.2 million PBMC, cultured with roughly 9.4 IU/ml IL-2 and about 9.4 ug/ml peptides.

The receptor was isolated from a human donor who received a COVID-19 vaccine. The sequencing used CD4+ T cells from PBMCs cultured with SARS-CoV-2 spike peptides, collected before COVID-19 vaccination. This rearrangement joins TRBV18 to TRBJ1-1; D might be TRBD1 (5 bases). This CDR3 reads CASSLRGEGAEAFF. CDR3 DNA: TGTGCCAGCTCACTACGAGGGGAGGGAGCTGAAGCTTTCTTT.